This TCR beta chain was sequenced during a study of T-cell memory formation after mild COVID-19. The CDR3 is made up of 17 amino acids. V lost 5 bases to trimming and J lost 2 bases; unmatched junction nucleotides: 9. Looked up from germline, CDR1 is SGHTA and CDR2 is FQGNSA. Study-level findings and limits: Contracting clones from day 15 to 85 had balanced CD4/CD8; later expanders favoured CD4+.

This clonotype has only one observation. The antigen is undetermined. Using its own MiXCR run on the 5' RACE reads, TCRdb lists one record per CDR3 protein. The sample lists hundreds of thousands of distinct CDR3 sequences; approximately 18% were seen once. The chain carries TRBV7-2 and TRBJ2-6, with 7 bases aligning to TRBD1. What was sequenced was PBMCs or a T cell subset sorted from them (not recorded which). The receptor comes from an adult woman who had mild COVID-19 (a few samples of this study predate the infection). Cell type and time point are not known. The CDR3 region is CASSATAGTAGANVLTF. CDR3 DNA: TGTGCCAGCAGCGCAACTGCCGGGACAGCTGGGGCCAACGTCCTGACTTTC.